A single sample gave rise to the 22 T cell receptor beta chains below, sequenced in a study of cytomegalovirus exposure and HLA in healthy donors. The PCR was carried out with 60 Vbeta primers and 13 Jbeta primers. Clones were read by immunoSEQ multiplex PCR, and TCRdb kept only the in-frame ones, dropping some. The sample lists some 150,000 clones, around 64% occurring once. The specimen sequenced was PBMCs. These receptors were collected from a woman under 40 in good health and CMV-seronegative.

This clone was observed a few times. This chain uses TRBV28 with TRBJ2-6, with 10 bases fitting TRBD1. The germline V gene has CDR1 MDHEN and CDR2 SYDVKM. CDR3 length equals 17 residues. The trim removed 2 bases at V and 1 base at J, leaving 2 bases unmatched. DNA for the CDR3: TGTGCCAGCAGTTTACCGGGACAGGGGTCTGGGGCCAACGTCCTGACTTTC. Translation: CASSLPGQGSGANVLTF.

This chain uses TRBV28 with TRBJ1-6; possibly TRBD1 for D (5 bases). From germline, CDR1 is MDHEN and CDR2 SYDVKM. Trimming took off 8 bases at V and 0 bases at J, with 11 bases between the two ends. The CDR3 runs to 15 residues. CDR3 nucleotides: TGTGCCAGCGGGGGGGAGAGCTCCTATAATTCACCCCTCCACTTT. It encodes CASGGESSYNSPLHF.

J is TRBJ1-1 and V is TRBV27; D call uncertain. The CDR3 spans 15 residues. Trimming pared 2 bases from V and 4 bases from J, leaving 14 bases between. Germline values: CDR1 MNHEY, CDR2 SMNVEV (reference sequence). Written as DNA, the CDR3 is TGTGCCAGCAGTTTAGGTCCAGAGGGTGGCACTGAAGCTTTCTTT. This encodes CASSLGPEGGTEAFF.

The genes are TRBV29-1 and TRBJ2-5; 7 bases fit TRBD2. The CDR3 is made up of 15 amino acids. Germline loops: CDR1 SQVTM, CDR2 ANQGSEA. The junction had 5 bases not matched to a gene; V was cut back by 0 bases and J by 1 base. DNA of the CDR3: TGCAGCGTTGAAGACCCGGGACTACCCCAAGAGACCCAGTACTTC. Protein: CSVEDPGLPQETQYF. The whole variable domain, remainder taken from reference TRBV29-1 and TRBJ2-5, is SAVISQKPSRDICQRGTSLTIQCQVDSQVTMMFWYRQQPGQSLTLIATANQGSEATYESGFVIDKFPISRPNLTFSTLTVSNMSPEDSSIYLCSVEDPGLPQETQYFGPGTRLLVL.

J is TRBJ2-7 and V is TRBV18; 8 nucleotides match TRBD1. CDR3 size: 14 residues. The V gene end was trimmed by 3 bases and the J gene end by 5 bases; junction bases not matched to a gene: 6. Germline values: CDR1 KGHSH, CDR2 LQKENI. As DNA, the CDR3 is TGTGCCAGCTCACCGGACAGGGCCGGGGACGAGCAGTACTTC. Amino acid sequence: CASSPDRAGDEQYF.

This clone has a single count. The gene calls are TRBV19 and TRBJ2-5, with TRBD2 identical over 9 bases. Germline-derived CDR1 and CDR2 are LNHDA and SQIVND (reference sequence). The length of the CDR3 is 14 residues. Trimming cost V 5 bases and J 4 bases; bases outside gene matches: 5. The CDR3 sequence: CASSFQAGGETQYF. The CDR3 DNA reads as TGTGCCAGTAGTTTTCAAGCGGGGGGAGAGACCCAGTACTTC.

The chain joins TRBV5-1 to TRBJ1-4; the match to TRBD1 covers 7 bases. This CDR3 is 14 amino acids long. The germline CDR1 and CDR2 sequences are SGHRS and YFSETQ. J was trimmed by 4 bases and V by 3 bases; bases with no gene match: 3. The DNA for the CDR3 is TGCGCCAGCAGCTACCGGGACAGTAATGAAAAACTGTTTTTT. This sequence encodes CASSYRDSNEKLFF.

V is TRBV4-1 and J is TRBJ1-2; weak D call: TRBD1 (6 bases). The germline V and J ends were trimmed by 2 bases and 3 bases, with 16 bases remaining between them. The CDR3 loop spans 16 amino acids. Germline V CDR1 and CDR2: MGHRA, YSYEKL. CDR3 sequence: CASSQTSRGYDYGYTF. The CDR3 nucleotides are TGCGCCAGCAGCCAAACATCCAGGGGCTATGACTATGGCTACACCTTC.

The rearrangement uses TRBV5-4 and TRBJ1-6, with D perhaps TRBD1 (6 bases). This CDR3 is 17 amino acids long. CDR1 SGHNT and CDR2 YYREEE come from the germline V gene (reference sequence). Between the trimmed V and J ends, which lost 6 bases and 2 bases, there was a span of 18 bases. The CDR3 loop is CASNRLSGATYNSPLHF. The CDR3 coding sequence is TGTGCCAGCAATAGATTGTCAGGGGCCACCTATAATTCACCCCTCCACTTT.

The V call is TRBV18, the J call TRBJ2-7; 8 bases align to TRBD2. J gave up 5 bases and V 3 bases, and 6 bases lay outside the gene matches. CDR1 is KGHSH and CDR2 is LQKENI in the germline V gene. This CDR3 spans 14 amino acids. CDR3 in amino acids: CASSPGLVNDEQYF. CDR3 coding DNA: TGTGCCAGCTCACCGGGACTAGTCAACGACGAGCAGTACTTC.

The CDR3 nucleotides are TGCAGCGTTGAAGATTGGGCCGACGGAAACACCATATATTTT. This sequence encodes CSVEDWADGNTIYF. This chain links TRBV29-1 with TRBJ1-3; D is ambiguous. The CDR3 spans 14 residues. From germline, CDR1 is SQVTM and CDR2 ANQGSEA. The ends were cut back, 0 bases at V and 4 bases at J, with 10 bases in the middle.

V gene TRBV28 combines with J gene TRBJ1-1; 7 bases match TRBD1. CDR3 length equals 16 residues. The J segment lost 5 bases and the V segment lost 6 bases, leaving 15 bases of the junction unmatched. Germline V lookup: CDR1 MDHEN, CDR2 SYDVKM. The CDR3 protein is CASRRAGQQGSTEAFF. In DNA form, the CDR3 reads TGTGCCAGCAGACGCGCGGGCCAACAGGGGAGTACTGAAGCTTTCTTT.

The chain has TRBV13 and TRBJ2-1; maybe TRBD2 (6 bases). Germline V gene sequence: CDR1 PRHDT, CDR2 FYEKMQ (reference sequence). Trimming stripped 7 bases from V and 2 bases from J, with 9 bases between. This CDR3 contains 13 residues. This CDR3 is CASTRLAYNEQFF. In nucleotides, the CDR3 is TGTGCCAGCACCCGACTAGCCTACAATGAGCAGTTCTTC.

The rearrangement uses TRBV19 and TRBJ2-7; 9 nucleotides line up with TRBD1. Germline CDR1 is LNHDA and CDR2 is SQIVND (reference sequence). The CDR3 spans 15 residues. V lost 7 bases and J lost 4; bases outside the gene matches: 11. The CDR3 coding sequence is TGTGCCAGTACCCCCGCCGGGACAGGGACTTACGAGCAGTACTTC. Protein sequence: CASTPAGTGTYEQYF.

The chain combines TRBV7-9 with TRBJ2-1; the match to TRBD2 covers 13 bases. CDR1 SEHNR and CDR2 FQNEAQ come from the germline V gene (reference sequence). Unmatched junction bases numbered 9, after V lost 6 bases and J lost 10 bases. CDR3 length: 15 amino acids. The CDR3 protein is CASRQTSGGLMEQFF. CDR3 nucleotides: TGTGCCAGCAGACAGACTAGCGGGGGGCTCATGGAGCAGTTCTTC.

This clone was found once. V usage is TRBV7-6 and J usage is TRBJ1-3; 7 bases map to TRBD1. The length of the CDR3 is 17 residues. V was clipped by 5 bases and J by 4 bases; unmatched bases: 14. The germline CDR1 and CDR2 sequences are SGHVS and FNYEAQ. As DNA, the CDR3 is TGTGCCAGCAGCACTCGTTGGCGAGGGGGCTTGGGAAACACCATATATTTT. Amino acid sequence: CASSTRWRGGLGNTIYF.

The CDR3 region is CASRQGSSYEQYF. The CDR3 nucleotides are TGTGCCAGCAGGCAGGGTAGCTCCTACGAGCAGTACTTC. The chain uses TRBV2 and TRBJ2-7, with D perhaps TRBD1 (5 bases). Per the germline V gene, CDR1 is SNHLY and CDR2 is FYNNEI. V was shortened by 6 bases and J by 0 bases, with 9 bases between the two germline ends. This CDR3 is built from 13 residues.

The chain carries TRBV28 and TRBJ2-5; 7 bases match TRBD1. Trimming removed 5 bases from V and 1 base from J; junction bases left unmatched: 7. Germline V gene data show CDR1 as MDHEN and CDR2 as SYDVKM. The CDR3 runs 15 residues. The CDR3 sequence is CASSSPGTAQETQYF. The CDR3, as DNA: TGTGCCAGCAGTAGCCCGGGGACAGCCCAAGAGACCCAGTACTTC.

The chain joins TRBV4-1 to TRBJ1-2, with TRBD1 matching 8 bases. The CDR3 is 16 residues long. Germline values: CDR1 MGHRA, CDR2 YSYEKL. V shed 0 bases, J shed 5 bases, and the junction held 8 bases outside the gene matches. The CDR3 sequence is CASSQEIGQGGYGYTF. The CDR3 DNA follows: TGCGCCAGCAGCCAAGAGATAGGACAGGGTGGGTATGGCTACACCTTC.

This clone showed up just a few times. V and J are TRBV21-1 and TRBJ1-4. TRBV21-1 represents a pseudogene. The CDR3 sequence is 14 residues long. The CDR3 region has the DNA TGTGCCAGCAGCGGCGGGAAGGGAGATGAAAAACTGTTTTTT. Protein sequence: CASSGGKGDEKLFF.

About this clone: One end of the junction is discordant with germline, which a read error may explain. The chain has TRBV9 and TRBJ2-1, with D possibly matching TRBD2 (6 bases). The germline gives CDR1 SGDLS, CDR2 YYNGEE. This CDR3 comprises 14 residues. The CDR3 reads CASSKRDSYSEQFF. The CDR3 region has the DNA TGTGCCAGCAGCAAACGGGACTCCTACAGTGAGCAGTTCTTC. Based on the CDR3 plus reference TRBV9 and TRBJ2-1, the full variable domain is DSGVTQTPKHLITATGQRVTLRCSPRSGDLSVYWYQQSLDQGLQFLIQYYNGEERAKGNILERFSAQQFPDLHSELNLSSLELGDSALYFCASSKRDSYSEQFFGPGTRLTVL.

The gene calls are TRBV7-3 and TRBJ1-4; 7 positions agree with TRBD1. Germline CDR1 is SGHTA and CDR2 is FQGTGA. There are 18 residues in the CDR3. With V trimmed by 5 bases and J by 4 bases, 16 bases remained unmatched. DNA for the CDR3: TGTGCCAGCAGCCAAAGGGGGAACCTGGGACAGAGTAATGAAAAACTGTTTTTT. Its protein is CASSQRGNLGQSNEKLFF. Together with reference TRBV7-3 and TRBJ1-4, the CDR3 gives the full variable domain: GAGVSQTPSNKVTEKGKYVELRCDPISGHTALYWYRQSLGQGPEFLIYFQGTGAADDSGLPNDRFFAVRPEGSVSTLKIQRTERGDSAVYLCASSQRGNLGQSNEKLFFGSGTQLSVL.